These T cell receptor beta chains were read from a single sample in a study of OX40 agonist ivuxolimab in advanced cancers. Some clones are missing from TCRdb's copy, which holds only in-frame ones; the method was immunoSEQ multiplex PCR. The repertoire consists of under 85,000 clones, with 90% occurring once and the leading ten covering 0.55% to 0.8%. The sample in question was CD4+ or CD8+ T cells sorted from blood, obtained in a trial of the OX40 agonist ivuxolimab. All receptors come from an adult with an advanced solid tumor such as melanoma, head and neck, liver or kidney cancer. Each CDR3 is given with its conserved first and last residue. The D gene is left open where the match is weak. Size values are once, few and many counts, or a class for expanded clones, and some rows have none.

V gene: TRBV7-2; D gene: NA; clone size: NA; J gene: TRBJ2-7; CDR3 protein: CASSLGVRSSYEQYF; CDR3 DNA: TGTGCCAGCAGCTTAGGAGTCAGGAGCTCCTACGAGCAGTACTTC
V gene: TRBV2; D gene: NA; clone size: once; J gene: TRBJ1-5; CDR3 protein: CASSATQLSNQPQHF; CDR3 DNA: TGTGCCAGCAGTGCCACTCAGCTTAGCAATCAGCCCCAGCATTTT
V gene: TRBV7-1; D gene: TRBD1; clone size: NA; J gene: TRBJ1-2; CDR3 protein: CASSSGTGGYGYTF; CDR3 DNA: TGTGCCAGCAGCTCAGGGACAGGGGGCTATGGCTACACCTTC
V gene: TRBV11-2; D gene: NA; clone size: NA; J gene: TRBJ2-1; CDR3 protein: CASSLSLYNEQFF; CDR3 DNA: TGTGCCAGCAGCTTAAGTTTGTACAATGAGCAGTTCTTC
V gene: TRBV7-9; D gene: TRBD1; clone size: NA; J gene: TRBJ1-2; CDR3 protein: CASSGQGDGYTF; CDR3 DNA: TGTGCCAGCAGCGGACAGGGCGACGGCTACACCTTC
V gene: TRBV19; D gene: TRBD1; clone size: NA; J gene: TRBJ2-6; CDR3 protein: CASSLPRDRYFTPSSGANVLTF; CDR3 DNA: TGTGCCAGTAGTCTACCCCGGGACAGGTACTTTACTCCAAGCTCTGGGGCCAACGTCCTGACTTTC
V gene: TRBV30; D gene: NA; clone size: once; J gene: TRBJ1-5; CDR3 protein: CAWSKVPGTIEHF; CDR3 DNA: TGTGCCTGGAGTAAAGTCCCGGGGACTATAGAGCATTTT
V gene: TRBV28; D gene: TRBD1; clone size: NA; J gene: TRBJ1-4; CDR3 protein: CASSSMPKWTGGNEKLFF; CDR3 DNA: TGTGCCAGCAGTTCTATGCCGAAATGGACAGGGGGGAATGAAAAACTGTTTTTT
V gene: TRBV5-1; D gene: NA; clone size: NA; J gene: TRBJ2-7; CDR3 protein: CASSSGPSGEQYF; CDR3 DNA: TGCGCCAGCTCGTCCGGACCTTCGGGGGAGCAGTACTTC
V gene: TRBV19; D gene: TRBD2; clone size: NA; J gene: TRBJ2-2; CDR3 protein: CASSNSLLAGGRFTGELFF; CDR3 DNA: TGTGCCAGTAGTAATAGTTTGCTAGCGGGAGGGCGTTTCACCGGGGAGCTGTTTTTT
V gene: TRBV5-6; D gene: NA; clone size: NA; J gene: TRBJ1-4; CDR3 protein: CASSLGSNRHNEKLFF; CDR3 DNA: TGTGCCAGCAGCTTGGGATCGAACAGACATAATGAAAAACTGTTTTTT
V gene: TRBV7-2; D gene: TRBD2; clone size: NA; J gene: TRBJ2-7; CDR3 protein: CASSLVLAGGAYEQYF; CDR3 DNA: TGTGCCAGCAGCTTAGTACTAGCGGGGGGGGCCTACGAGCAGTACTTC
V gene: TRBV4-2; D gene: TRBD2; clone size: NA; J gene: TRBJ2-5; CDR3 protein: CASSPRTSGQETQYF; CDR3 DNA: TGTGCCAGCAGCCCCAGGACTAGCGGCCAAGAGACCCAGTACTTC
V gene: TRBV7-2; D gene: NA; clone size: NA; J gene: TRBJ1-1; CDR3 protein: CASSLSLTANTEAFF; CDR3 DNA: TGTGCCAGCAGCTTATCGTTGACAGCGAACACTGAAGCTTTCTTT
V gene: TRBV5-1; D gene: TRBD2; clone size: few; J gene: TRBJ2-1; CDR3 protein: CASSYGTSVNNEQFF; CDR3 DNA: TGCGCCAGCAGCTATGGGACTAGCGTGAACAATGAGCAGTTCTTC
V gene: TRBV15; D gene: NA; clone size: NA; J gene: TRBJ1-2; CDR3 protein: CATSRDYVLGERVGDNYGYTF; CDR3 DNA: TGTGCCACCAGCAGAGATTATGTTTTGGGAGAGAGAGTAGGGGATAACTATGGCTACACCTTC
V gene: TRBV29-1; D gene: TRBD1; clone size: NA; J gene: TRBJ2-7; CDR3 protein: CSAGQSLYEQYF; CDR3 DNA: TGCAGCGCGGGACAGTCCCTCTACGAGCAGTACTTC
V gene: TRBV7-9; D gene: NA; clone size: NA; J gene: TRBJ1-4; CDR3 protein: CASSLALSLQEKLFF; CDR3 DNA: TGTGCCAGCAGCTTAGCACTGAGTCTCCAAGAAAAACTGTTTTTT
V gene: TRBV7-2; D gene: NA; clone size: NA; J gene: TRBJ2-7; CDR3 protein: CASSSGFDGSYEQYF; CDR3 DNA: TGTGCCAGCAGCTCCGGATTTGACGGATCCTACGAGCAGTACTTC
V gene: TRBV4-1; D gene: NA; clone size: NA; J gene: TRBJ1-5; CDR3 protein: CASSQRGQPQHF; CDR3 DNA: TGCGCCAGCAGCCAAAGGGGTCAGCCCCAGCATTTT
V gene: TRBV7-9; D gene: TRBD2; clone size: NA; J gene: TRBJ2-1; CDR3 protein: CASSTRESASNEQFF; CDR3 DNA: TGTGCCAGCAGCACGCGGGAGAGTGCTAGCAATGAGCAGTTCTTC
V gene: TRBV19; D gene: TRBD1; clone size: NA; J gene: TRBJ2-7; CDR3 protein: CASSTDRGSYEQYF; CDR3 DNA: TGTGCCAGTAGTACCGACAGGGGGTCCTACGAGCAGTACTTC
V gene: TRBV11-2; D gene: NA; clone size: NA; J gene: TRBJ2-7; CDR3 protein: CASSFGLITYEQYF; CDR3 DNA: TGTGCCAGCAGCTTCGGCCTCATCACCTACGAGCAGTACTTC
V gene: TRBV18; D gene: TRBD2; clone size: NA; J gene: TRBJ2-7; CDR3 protein: CASSPSTSGSYEQYF; CDR3 DNA: TGTGCCAGCTCACCTTCAACTAGCGGGAGTTACGAGCAGTACTTC
V gene: TRBV7-2; D gene: NA; clone size: NA; J gene: TRBJ2-3; CDR3 protein: CASSLKTGGSGGTDTQYF; CDR3 DNA: TGTGCCAGCAGCTTAAAAACGGGGGGCAGCGGGGGCACAGATACGCAGTATTTT
V gene: TRBV11-2; D gene: NA; clone size: NA; J gene: TRBJ1-6; CDR3 protein: CASSLDSPLQTNSPLHF; CDR3 DNA: TGTGCCAGCAGCTTAGATAGCCCCCTACAAACCAATTCACCCCTCCACTTT
V gene: TRBV20-1; D gene: NA; clone size: NA; J gene: TRBJ2-3; CDR3 protein: CSARGGDTQYF; CDR3 DNA: TGCAGTGCTAGAGGGGGAGATACGCAGTATTTT
V gene: TRBV9; D gene: NA; clone size: NA; J gene: TRBJ2-3; CDR3 protein: CASSFLGFTDTQYF; CDR3 DNA: TGTGCCAGCAGCTTTCTGGGCTTCACAGATACGCAGTATTTT
V gene: TRBV7-2; D gene: NA; clone size: once; J gene: TRBJ1-4; CDR3 protein: CASSSQGVATNEKLFF; CDR3 DNA: TGTGCCAGCAGCTCCCAGGGAGTTGCAACTAATGAAAAACTGTTTTTT
V gene: TRBV6-6; D gene: TRBD1; clone size: NA; J gene: TRBJ2-1; CDR3 protein: CASSRQGLNEQFF; CDR3 DNA: TGTGCCAGCAGTCGACAGGGCCTCAATGAGCAGTTCTTC
V gene: TRBV9; D gene: NA; clone size: NA; J gene: TRBJ2-5; CDR3 protein: CASSFGLLEETQYF; CDR3 DNA: TGTGCCAGCAGCTTTGGTCTGCTTGAGGAGACCCAGTACTTC
V gene: TRBV6-5; D gene: TRBD2; clone size: NA; J gene: TRBJ2-7; CDR3 protein: CASKLTSLAYEQYF; CDR3 DNA: TGTGCCAGCAAGCTGACTAGCCTTGCCTACGAGCAGTACTTC
V gene: TRBV18; D gene: NA; clone size: once; J gene: TRBJ2-4; CDR3 protein: CASSPFNGGRGRDIQYF; CDR3 DNA: TGTGCCAGCTCACCATTCAATGGGGGGCGCGGCCGGGACATTCAGTACTTC
V gene: TRBV7-8; D gene: NA; clone size: NA; J gene: TRBJ2-6; CDR3 protein: CASSYTREAGANVLTF; CDR3 DNA: TGTGCCAGCAGCTATACCAGGGAGGCCGGGGCCAACGTCCTGACTTTC
V gene: TRBV30; D gene: NA; clone size: NA; J gene: TRBJ2-7; CDR3 protein: CAWRNTGSSYEQYF; CDR3 DNA: TGTGCCTGGAGAAATACAGGGAGCTCCTACGAGCAGTACTTC
V gene: TRBV7-2; D gene: TRBD1; clone size: NA; J gene: TRBJ2-7; CDR3 protein: CASNPGQGAYEQYF; CDR3 DNA: TGTGCCAGCAACCCGGGACAGGGGGCCTACGAGCAGTACTTC
V gene: TRBV6-1; D gene: NA; clone size: NA; J gene: TRBJ1-4; CDR3 protein: CASRPTGEGEKLFF; CDR3 DNA: TGTGCCAGCCGCCCGACGGGGGAGGGGGAAAAACTGTTTTTT
V gene: TRBV18; D gene: NA; clone size: NA; J gene: TRBJ2-7; CDR3 protein: CASSPYRDSYEQYF; CDR3 DNA: TGTGCCAGCTCGCCGTACAGGGACTCCTACGAGCAGTACTTC
V gene: TRBV18; D gene: TRBD1; clone size: NA; J gene: TRBJ1-3; CDR3 protein: CASSQRDRGGGNTIYF; CDR3 DNA: TGTGCCAGCTCGCAACGCGACAGGGGAGGCGGAAACACCATATATTTT
V gene: TRBV11-3; D gene: TRBD2; clone size: NA; J gene: TRBJ2-1; CDR3 protein: CASSPTGRPYNEQFF; CDR3 DNA: TGTGCCAGCAGCCCGACCGGGAGGCCTTACAATGAGCAGTTCTTC
V gene: TRBV2; D gene: NA; clone size: once; J gene: TRBJ2-3; CDR3 protein: CASRSRVRGTDTQYF; CDR3 DNA: TGTGCCAGCAGAAGCAGGGTAAGGGGCACAGATACGCAGTATTTT
V gene: TRBV19; D gene: NA; clone size: NA; J gene: TRBJ1-3; CDR3 protein: CASSPKGHRSGNTIYF; CDR3 DNA: TGTGCCAGTAGTCCAAAGGGTCATCGCTCTGGAAACACCATATATTTT
V gene: TRBV2; D gene: NA; clone size: NA; J gene: TRBJ1-1; CDR3 protein: CASSATGWNTEAFF; CDR3 DNA: TGTGCCAGCAGTGCGACGGGTTGGAACACTGAAGCTTTCTTT
V gene: TRBV7-6; D gene: NA; clone size: NA; J gene: TRBJ2-1; CDR3 protein: CASSLVGGTYNEQFF; CDR3 DNA: TGTGCCAGCAGCTTAGTGGGCGGGACCTACAATGAGCAGTTCTTC
V gene: TRBV7-2; D gene: TRBD2; clone size: NA; J gene: TRBJ2-1; CDR3 protein: CASSLGGLAGNEQFF; CDR3 DNA: TGTGCCAGCAGCTTAGGGGGACTAGCGGGGAATGAGCAGTTCTTC
V gene: TRBV9; D gene: TRBD2; clone size: NA; J gene: TRBJ2-5; CDR3 protein: CASSASPVGRGETQYF; CDR3 DNA: TGTGCCAGCAGCGCTTCCCCCGTCGGGAGGGGAGAGACCCAGTACTTC
V gene: TRBV28; D gene: NA; clone size: NA; J gene: TRBJ2-5; CDR3 protein: CASSVHLRGGQETQYF; CDR3 DNA: TGTGCCAGCAGTGTACACCTTAGGGGTGGGCAAGAGACCCAGTACTTC
V gene: TRBV5-1; D gene: TRBD1; clone size: once; J gene: TRBJ2-3; CDR3 protein: CASSGDRGAQNTQYF; CDR3 DNA: TGCGCCAGCAGCGGGGACAGGGGAGCACAGAATACGCAGTATTTT
V gene: TRBV9; D gene: TRBD1; clone size: NA; J gene: TRBJ1-2; CDR3 protein: CASSVQGAPNYGYTF; CDR3 DNA: TGTGCCAGCAGCGTACAGGGGGCGCCCAACTATGGCTACACCTTC
V gene: TRBV29-1; D gene: TRBD2; clone size: NA; J gene: TRBJ2-1; CDR3 protein: CSVEKSGRQSEQFF; CDR3 DNA: TGCAGCGTTGAAAAGAGCGGGAGACAGTCTGAGCAGTTCTTC
V gene: TRBV2; D gene: NA; clone size: NA; J gene: TRBJ2-7; CDR3 protein: CASSVERATYEQYF; CDR3 DNA: TGTGCCAGCAGCGTAGAGCGGGCTACCTACGAGCAGTACTTC
V gene: TRBV7-9; D gene: NA; clone size: NA; J gene: TRBJ1-2; CDR3 protein: CASSLRGNYGYTF; CDR3 DNA: TGTGCCAGCAGCTTAAGGGGTAACTATGGCTACACCTTC
V gene: TRBV18; D gene: NA; clone size: NA; J gene: TRBJ2-7; CDR3 protein: CASSLSRGSSSYEQYF; CDR3 DNA: TGTGCCAGCTCACTCTCAAGAGGCAGTAGCTCCTACGAGCAGTACTTC